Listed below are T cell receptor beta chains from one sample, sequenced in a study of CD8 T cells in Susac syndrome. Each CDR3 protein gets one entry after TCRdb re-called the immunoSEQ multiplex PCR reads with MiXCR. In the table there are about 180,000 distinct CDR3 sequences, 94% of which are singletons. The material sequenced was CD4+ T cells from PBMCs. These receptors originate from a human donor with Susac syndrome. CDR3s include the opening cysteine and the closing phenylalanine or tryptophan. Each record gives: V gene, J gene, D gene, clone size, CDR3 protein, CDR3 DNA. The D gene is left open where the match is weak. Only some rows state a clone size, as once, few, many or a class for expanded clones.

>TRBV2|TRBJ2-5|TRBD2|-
CASSERAGGGETQYF
TGTGCCAGCAGTGAACGAGCGGGGGGCGGAGAGACCCAGTACTTC
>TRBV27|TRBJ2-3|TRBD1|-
CASGRTGGTDTQYF
TGTGCCAGCGGCCGGACAGGGGGCACAGATACGCAGTATTTT
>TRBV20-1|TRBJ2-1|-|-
CSARDTGYNEQFF
TGCAGTGCTAGAGATACAGGGTACAATGAGCAGTTCTTC
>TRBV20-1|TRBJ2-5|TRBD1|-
CSALGQGWYQETQYF
TGCAGTGCCCTCGGACAGGGGTGGTACCAAGAGACCCAGTACTTC
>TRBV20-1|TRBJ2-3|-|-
CSARQSSGVADTQYF
TGCAGTGCCAGGCAGTCATCGGGGGTCGCAGATACGCAGTATTTT
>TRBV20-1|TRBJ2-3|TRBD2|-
CSAAITSGGEDTQYF
TGCAGTGCTGCCATTACTAGCGGGGGGGAGGATACGCAGTATTTT
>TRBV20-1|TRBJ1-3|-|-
CSAEKGSGNTIYF
TGCAGTGCTGAGAAGGGCTCTGGAAACACCATATATTTT
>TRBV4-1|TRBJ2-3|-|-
CASSQEGADTQYF
TGCGCCAGCAGCCAAGAAGGGGCAGATACGCAGTATTTT
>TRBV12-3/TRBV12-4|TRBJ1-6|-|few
CASSLGRDNSPLHF
TGTGCCAGCAGTTTGGGCAGGGATAATTCACCCCTCCACTTT
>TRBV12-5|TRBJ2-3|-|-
CASGLYGTDTQYF
TGTGCTAGTGGTTTGTACGGCACAGATACGCAGTATTTT
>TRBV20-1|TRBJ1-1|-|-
CSARPGGPGTEAFF
TGCAGTGCTAGACCGGGAGGACCAGGCACTGAAGCTTTCTTT
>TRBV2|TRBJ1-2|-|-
CASGQPYGYTF
TGTGCCAGCGGACAGCCCTATGGCTACACCTTC
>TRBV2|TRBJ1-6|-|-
CASSEGRGSQSGSPLHF
TGTGCCAGCAGTGAAGGGCGAGGCAGCCAGAGCGGTTCACCCCTCCACTTT
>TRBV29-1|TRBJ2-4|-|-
CSVEAKNIQYF
TGCAGCGTTGAAGCCAAAAACATTCAGTACTTC
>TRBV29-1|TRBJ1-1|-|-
CSATQGFTEAFF
TGCAGCGCGACCCAGGGGTTCACTGAAGCTTTCTTT
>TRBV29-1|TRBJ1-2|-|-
CSVLKGDYGYTF
TGCAGCGTTCTGAAGGGCGACTATGGCTACACCTTC
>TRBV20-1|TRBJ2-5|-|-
CSARTGLETQYF
TGCAGTGCTAGAACGGGGCTGGAGACCCAGTACTTC